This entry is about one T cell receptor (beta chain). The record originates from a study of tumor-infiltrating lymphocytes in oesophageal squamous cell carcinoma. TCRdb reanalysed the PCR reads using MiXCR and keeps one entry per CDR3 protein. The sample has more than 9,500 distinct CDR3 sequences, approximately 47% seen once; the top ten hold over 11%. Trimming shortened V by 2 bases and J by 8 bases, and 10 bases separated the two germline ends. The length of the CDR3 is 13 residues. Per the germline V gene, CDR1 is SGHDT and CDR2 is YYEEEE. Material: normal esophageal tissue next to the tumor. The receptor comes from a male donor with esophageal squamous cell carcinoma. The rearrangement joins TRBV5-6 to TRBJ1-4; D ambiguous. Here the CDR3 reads CASSFGVEEKLFF. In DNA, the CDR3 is TGTGCCAGCAGCTTCGGGGTGGAGGAAAAACTGTTTTTT.